One sample yielded the 6 T cell receptor beta chains listed below, sequenced in a study of T cell clonotyping in hematopoietic cell transplantation. Time point here: recipient sample about 28 days before transplant, after cytoreduction. Clones were sequenced by immunoSEQ multiplex PCR, and TCRdb holds only the in-frame ones, with some missing. The sample carries some 29,000 clones, over 60% recorded once. Source: peripheral blood mononuclear cells, taken before stem cell transplant. The source is a woman between 25 and 40 years old with chronic myeloid leukemia. Some clones in this sample may be carry-over from other donors' samples.

In this sample, this clone turned up a few times. This rearrangement joins TRBV27 to TRBJ1-4; 8 bases are a match to TRBD1. Per germline, CDR1 MNHEY and CDR2 SMNVEV (reference sequence). The CDR3 length is 14 residues. Unmatched junction bases numbered 8, after V lost 6 bases and J lost 8 bases. CDR3 DNA sequence: TGTGCCAGCAGCCCTACCGGGACAGGAGAAAAACTGTTTTTT. It translates to CASSPTGTGEKLFF.

J is TRBJ1-4 and V is TRBV30, with D tentatively TRBD1 (5 bases). The CDR3 is 14 residues long. Germline loops: CDR1 GTSNPN, CDR2 SVGIG (reference sequence). With 3 bases removed from V and 7 bases from J, the gap between germline ends came to 15 bases. This CDR3 is CAWRFQGVGEKLFF. The CDR3 bases are TGTGCCTGGAGGTTCCAGGGCGTGGGTGAAAAACTGTTTTTT. The entire variable domain, with the rest obtained from reference TRBV30 and TRBJ1-4, is as follows: SQTIHQWPATLVQPVGSPLSLECTVEGTSNPNLYWYRQAAGRGLQLLFYSVGIGQISSEVPQNLSASRPQDRQFILSSKKLLLSDSGFYLCAWRFQGVGEKLFFGSGTQLSVL.

This clone has a handful of counts. This chain links TRBV2 with TRBJ1-3; TRBD1 might be the D (5 bases). Germline assignment: CDR1 SNHLY and CDR2 FYNNEI. The CDR3 consists of 15 residues. Trimming stripped 1 base from V and 4 bases from J, with 11 bases between. CDR3 DNA: TGTGCCAGCAGTGAAGTTGCAGGGAGGGGAAACACCATATATTTT. It translates to CASSEVAGRGNTIYF.

V gene TRBV6-6 combines with J gene TRBJ1-1; the D is unclear. This CDR3 has 11 residues. V gave up 2 bases and J gave up 7 bases, with 5 bases separating them. Germline values: CDR1 MNHNY, CDR2 SVGAGI (reference sequence). Here the CDR3 reads CASSYSLEAFF. The CDR3 region has the DNA TGTGCCAGCAGTTACAGCCTTGAAGCTTTCTTT.

The chain combines TRBV2 with TRBJ2-1; D possibly corresponds to TRBD2 (5 bases). Trimming cost V 8 bases and J 12 bases, with 20 bases left between them. The CDR3 has 13 amino acids. Germline CDR1 SNHLY, CDR2 FYNNEI. CDR3 in amino acids: CASSLDLRDVQFF. CDR3 nucleotides: TGTGCCAGCTCGTTGGACCTTCGGGATGTGCAGTTCTTC.

The V gene is TRBV7-2, the J gene TRBJ2-6; D uncertain. V was cut by 5 bases and J by 2 bases, with 10 bases left in between. Germline CDR1 and CDR2: SGHTA and FQGNSA. The CDR3 has 15 amino acids. CDR3 sequence reads: CASSRQNTGANVLTF. The CDR3 coding sequence is TGTGCCAGCAGCCGTCAAAATACTGGGGCCAACGTCCTGACTTTC.